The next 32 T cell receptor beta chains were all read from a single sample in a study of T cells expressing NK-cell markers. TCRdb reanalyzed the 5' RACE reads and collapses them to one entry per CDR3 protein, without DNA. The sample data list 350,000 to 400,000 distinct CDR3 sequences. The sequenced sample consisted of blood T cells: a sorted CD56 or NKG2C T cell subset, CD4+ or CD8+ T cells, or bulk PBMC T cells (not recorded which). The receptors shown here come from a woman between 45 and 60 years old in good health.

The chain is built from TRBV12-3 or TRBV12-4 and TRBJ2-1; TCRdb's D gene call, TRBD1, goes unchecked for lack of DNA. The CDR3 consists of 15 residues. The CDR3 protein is CASSSQPTGVDEQFF.

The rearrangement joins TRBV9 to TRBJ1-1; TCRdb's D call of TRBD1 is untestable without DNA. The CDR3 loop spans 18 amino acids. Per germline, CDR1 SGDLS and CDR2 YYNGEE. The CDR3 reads CASSVDTRAGTRNTEAFF.

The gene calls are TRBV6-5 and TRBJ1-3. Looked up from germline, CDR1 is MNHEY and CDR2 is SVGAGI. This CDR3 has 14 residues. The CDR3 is CASRTGRTGNTIYF.

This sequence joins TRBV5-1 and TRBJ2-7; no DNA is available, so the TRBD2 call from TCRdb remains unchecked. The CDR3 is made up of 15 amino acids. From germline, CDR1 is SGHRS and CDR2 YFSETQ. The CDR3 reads CASTKTSGRKYEQYF. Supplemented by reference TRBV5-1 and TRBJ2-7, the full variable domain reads KAGVTQTPRYLIKTRGQQVTLSCSPISGHRSVSWYQQTPGQGLQFLFEYFSETQRNKGNFPGRFSGRQFSNSRSEMNVSTLELGDSALYLCASTKTSGRKYEQYFGPGTRLTVT.

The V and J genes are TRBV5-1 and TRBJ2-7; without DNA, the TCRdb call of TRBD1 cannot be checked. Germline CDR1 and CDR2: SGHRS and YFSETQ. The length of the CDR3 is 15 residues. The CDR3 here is CASSSPGFNEGEQYF.

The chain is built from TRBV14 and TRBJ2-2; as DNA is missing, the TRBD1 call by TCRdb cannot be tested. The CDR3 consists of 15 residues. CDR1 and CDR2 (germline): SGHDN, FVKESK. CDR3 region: CASGLLGGNTGELFF.

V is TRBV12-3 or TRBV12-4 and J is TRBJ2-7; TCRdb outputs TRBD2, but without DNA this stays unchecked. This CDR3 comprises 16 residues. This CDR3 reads CASSSDRWGGGYEQYF.

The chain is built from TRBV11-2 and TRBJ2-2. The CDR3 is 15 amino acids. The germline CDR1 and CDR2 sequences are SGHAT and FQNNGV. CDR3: CASSVPRLNTGELFF.

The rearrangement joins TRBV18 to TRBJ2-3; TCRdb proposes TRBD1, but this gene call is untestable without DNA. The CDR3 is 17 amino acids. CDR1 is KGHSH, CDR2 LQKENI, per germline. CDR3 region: CASSQLRVRTGEDTQYF.

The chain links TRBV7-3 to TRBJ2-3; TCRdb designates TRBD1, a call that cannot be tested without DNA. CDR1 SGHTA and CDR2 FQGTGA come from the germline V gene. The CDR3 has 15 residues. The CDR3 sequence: CASRLRGQSTDTQYF.

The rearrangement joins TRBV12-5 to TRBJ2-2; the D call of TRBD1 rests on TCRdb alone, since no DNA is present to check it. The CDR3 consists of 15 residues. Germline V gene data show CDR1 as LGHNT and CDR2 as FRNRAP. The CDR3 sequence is CASTGREANTGELFF.

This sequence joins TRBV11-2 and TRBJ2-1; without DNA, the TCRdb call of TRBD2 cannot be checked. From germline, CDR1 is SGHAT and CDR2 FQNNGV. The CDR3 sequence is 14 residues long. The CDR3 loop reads CASSSILGGRPGFF.

CDR3 protein: CASSQTESGRGVGEQYF. The gene calls are TRBV4-2 and TRBJ2-7; as DNA is missing, the TRBD1 call by TCRdb cannot be tested. This CDR3 spans 17 amino acids. Germline CDR1 LGHNA, CDR2 YNFKEQ.

The CDR3 is CAISESTRVRTQFF. This chain joins TRBV10-3 and TRBJ2-1; TCRdb gives TRBD2 as the D gene, but with no DNA this cannot be confirmed. The CDR3 sequence is 14 residues long. The germline gives CDR1 ENHRY, CDR2 SYGVKD.

CDR3 sequence reads: CASSGALGVTQYF. The chain carries TRBV28 and TRBJ2-5; TCRdb designates TRBD2, a call that cannot be tested without DNA. Germline CDR1 and CDR2: MDHEN and SYDVKM. The CDR3 has 13 amino acids.

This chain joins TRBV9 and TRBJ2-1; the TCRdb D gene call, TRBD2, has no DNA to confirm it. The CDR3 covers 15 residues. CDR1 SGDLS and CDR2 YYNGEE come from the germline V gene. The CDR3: CASSDGTADNDEQFF.

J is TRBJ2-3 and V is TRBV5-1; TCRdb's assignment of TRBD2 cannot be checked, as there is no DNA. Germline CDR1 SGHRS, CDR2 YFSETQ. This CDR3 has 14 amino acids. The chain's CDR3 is CASRTSYGTDTQYF.

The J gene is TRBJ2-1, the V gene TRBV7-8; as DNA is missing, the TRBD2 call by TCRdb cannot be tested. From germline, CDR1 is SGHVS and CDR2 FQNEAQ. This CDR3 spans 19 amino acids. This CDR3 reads CASSWRGLAGLQSYNEQFF.

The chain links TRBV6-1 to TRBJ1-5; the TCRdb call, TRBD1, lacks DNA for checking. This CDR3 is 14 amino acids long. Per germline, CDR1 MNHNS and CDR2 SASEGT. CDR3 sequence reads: CASSESGGNQPQHF.

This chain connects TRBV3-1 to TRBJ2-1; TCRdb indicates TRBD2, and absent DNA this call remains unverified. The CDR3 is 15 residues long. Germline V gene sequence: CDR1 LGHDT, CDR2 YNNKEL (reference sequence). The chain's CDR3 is CASSQGGRALGEQFF.

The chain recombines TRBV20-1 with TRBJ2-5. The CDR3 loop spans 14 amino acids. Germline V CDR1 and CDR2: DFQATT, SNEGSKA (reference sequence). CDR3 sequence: CSARSGMIQETQYF.

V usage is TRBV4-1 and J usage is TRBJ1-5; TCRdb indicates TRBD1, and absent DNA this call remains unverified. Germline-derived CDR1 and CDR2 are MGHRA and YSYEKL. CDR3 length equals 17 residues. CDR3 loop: CASSQEFPGTGNQPQHF.

CDR3 protein: CASSGQFGSAEAFF. The V call is TRBV2, the J call TRBJ1-1; TCRdb's D gene call, TRBD1, goes unchecked for lack of DNA. Germline assignment: CDR1 SNHLY and CDR2 FYNNEI. The CDR3 is made up of 14 amino acids.

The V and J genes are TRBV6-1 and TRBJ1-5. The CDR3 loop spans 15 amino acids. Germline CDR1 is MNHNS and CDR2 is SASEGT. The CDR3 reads CASSELGYSNQPQHF.

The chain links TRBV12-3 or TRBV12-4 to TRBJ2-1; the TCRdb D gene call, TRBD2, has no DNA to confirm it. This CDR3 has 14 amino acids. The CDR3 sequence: CASSPLASRHEQFF.

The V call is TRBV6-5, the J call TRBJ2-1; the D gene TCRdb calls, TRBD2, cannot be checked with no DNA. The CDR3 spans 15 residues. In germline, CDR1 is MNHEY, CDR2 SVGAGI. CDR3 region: CASSYRLAGGHEQFF.

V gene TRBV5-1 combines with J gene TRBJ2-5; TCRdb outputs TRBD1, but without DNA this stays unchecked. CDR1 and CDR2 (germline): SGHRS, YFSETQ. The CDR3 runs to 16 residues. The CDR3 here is CASNELRGQGQETQYF. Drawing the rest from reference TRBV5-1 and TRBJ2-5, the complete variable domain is KAGVTQTPRYLIKTRGQQVTLSCSPISGHRSVSWYQQTPGQGLQFLFEYFSETQRNKGNFPGRFSGRQFSNSRSEMNVSTLELGDSALYLCASNELRGQGQETQYFGPGTRLLVL.

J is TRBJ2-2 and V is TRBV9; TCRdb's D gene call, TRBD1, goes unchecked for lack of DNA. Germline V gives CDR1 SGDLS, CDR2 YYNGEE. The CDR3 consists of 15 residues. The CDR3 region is CASSEGQGWVGELFF.

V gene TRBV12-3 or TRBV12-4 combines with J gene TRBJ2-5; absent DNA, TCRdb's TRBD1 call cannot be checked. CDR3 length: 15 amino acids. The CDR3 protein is CASSPATGYRETQYF.

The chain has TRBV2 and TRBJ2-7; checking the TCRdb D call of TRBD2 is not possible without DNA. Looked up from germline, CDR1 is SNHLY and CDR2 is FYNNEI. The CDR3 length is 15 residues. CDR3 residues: CASDYAGTNSYEQYF.

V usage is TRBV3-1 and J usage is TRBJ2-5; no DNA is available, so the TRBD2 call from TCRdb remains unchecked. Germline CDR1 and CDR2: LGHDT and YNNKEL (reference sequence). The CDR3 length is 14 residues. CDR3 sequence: CASSPSGSAETQYF.

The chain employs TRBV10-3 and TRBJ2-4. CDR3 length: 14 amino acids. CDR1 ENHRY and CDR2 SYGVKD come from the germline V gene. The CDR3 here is CAISGGPYGNIQYF.